Listed below are T cell receptor beta chains from one sample, sequenced in a study of cytomegalovirus exposure and HLA in healthy donors. Sequenced by immunoSEQ multiplex PCR; TCRdb stores in-frame clones only, minus some. The sample contains nearly 110,000 clones, around 73% of which appear only once. The sequencing input was PBMCs. The source of these receptors is a man aged 30 to 39 in good health and CMV-seronegative. CDR3s include the opening cysteine and the closing phenylalanine or tryptophan. Each record gives: clone size, CDR3 length, J gene, D gene, V gene, CDR3 protein, CDR3 DNA. D genes are given only for firm matches. Expanded clones are given a class, and other clones once, few, many or no size at all.

>NA|14|TRBJ2-2|NA|TRBV7-9
CASSLSVNTGELFF
TGTGCCAGCAGCTTATCCGTAAACACCGGGGAGCTGTTTTTT
>NA|13|TRBJ1-5|NA|TRBV6-1
CAGSVAEQLPQHF
TGTGCCGGCAGTGTGGCAGAACAATTGCCCCAGCATTTT
>NA|16|TRBJ2-7|NA|TRBV6-1
CASSEIVGRGYYEQYF
TGTGCCAGCAGTGAAATCGTGGGCAGGGGATACTACGAGCAGTACTTC
>few|17|TRBJ2-5|TRBD2|TRBV5-1
CASRSGTSGRGEETQYF
TGCGCCAGCAGGTCCGGGACTAGCGGGAGGGGAGAAGAGACCCAGTACTTC
>NA|15|TRBJ2-1|NA|TRBV27
CASSPGGGLGNEQFF
TGTGCCAGCAGTCCCGGGGGTGGCCTGGGGAATGAGCAGTTCTTC
>NA|15|TRBJ2-7|TRBD1|TRBV10-3
CAISGGTASSYEQYF
TGTGCCATCAGTGGAGGGACAGCATCTTCCTACGAGCAGTACTTC
>NA|15|TRBJ2-1|TRBD2|TRBV10-3
CAISLLAGGNNEQFF
TGTGCCATCAGTTTACTAGCGGGAGGAAACAATGAGCAGTTCTTC
>few|13|TRBJ2-5|NA|TRBV9
CASSVASAGTQYF
TGTGCCAGCAGCGTAGCATCAGCGGGGACCCAGTACTTC
>NA|18|TRBJ2-5|TRBD2|TRBV2
CASTSYGSGGAVKETQYF
TGTGCCAGCACCTCCTATGGGAGCGGGGGGGCGGTTAAAGAGACCCAGTACTTC
>once|13|TRBJ1-1|NA|TRBV5-1
CASSRDGSFEAFF
TGCGCCAGCAGCCGGGACGGGAGTTTTGAAGCTTTCTTT
>NA|14|TRBJ2-7|TRBD2|TRBV6-1
CASSGGGPSYEQYF
TGTGCCAGCAGTGGCGGGGGGCCGTCCTACGAGCAGTACTTC
>NA|15|TRBJ2-2|NA|TRBV29-1
CSAKQDRTNTGELFF
TGCAGCGCCAAACAGGACCGAACGAACACCGGGGAGCTGTTTTTT
>NA|14|TRBJ1-2|TRBD1|TRBV6-5
CASSFGTGSYGYTF
TGTGCCAGCAGTTTCGGGACAGGGAGCTATGGCTACACCTTC
>NA|14|TRBJ1-1|NA|TRBV29-1
CSANWGRMNTEAFF
TGCAGCGCGAACTGGGGGCGGATGAACACTGAAGCTTTCTTT
>NA|13|TRBJ2-1|NA|TRBV27
CASSLGPGNEQFF
TGTGCCAGCAGTTTAGGTCCCGGTAATGAGCAGTTCTTC
>once|16|TRBJ1-2|TRBD1|TRBV9
CASSETGTVTNYGYTF
TGTGCCAGCAGCGAAACCGGGACAGTCACCAACTATGGCTACACCTTC
>NA|15|TRBJ2-1|TRBD2|TRBV7-7
CASSLTSGPYNEQFF
TGTGCCAGCAGCCTAACTAGCGGACCCTACAATGAGCAGTTCTTC
>few|12|TRBJ2-7|NA|TRBV18
CASSPSGSEQYF
TGTGCCAGCTCCCCGAGTGGGAGCGAGCAGTACTTC
>once|15|TRBJ2-1|TRBD1|TRBV6-1
CASSESGTANNEQFF
TGTGCCAGCAGTGAAAGTGGGACAGCTAACAATGAGCAGTTCTTC
>NA|11|TRBJ2-1|NA|TRBV28
CASSLRDEQFF
TGTGCCAGCAGTCTCCGCGATGAGCAGTTCTTC
>NA|14|TRBJ2-7|NA|TRBV28
CASTLGGGRYEQYF
TGTGCCAGCACTCTGGGGGGTGGGAGGTACGAGCAGTACTTC
>NA|14|TRBJ1-2|NA|TRBV5-1
CASSSDGQNYGYTF
TGCGCCAGCAGCTCCGATGGACAGAACTATGGCTACACCTTC
>NA|14|TRBJ2-2|NA|TRBV19
CASRGLANTGELFF
TGTGCCAGTAGGGGCCTAGCAAACACCGGGGAGCTGTTTTTT
>once|19|TRBJ2-2|TRBD1|TRBV5-1
CASSLSYETGTGNTGELFF
TGCGCCAGCAGCCTATCCTATGAGACCGGGACAGGGAACACCGGGGAGCTGTTTTTT
>NA|14|TRBJ2-2|NA|TRBV6-5
CASSYRSDTGELFF
TGTGCCAGCAGTTACAGGAGTGACACCGGGGAGCTGTTTTTT
>NA|15|TRBJ1-5|TRBD1|TRBV5-1
CASSPGTGYNQPQHF
TGCGCCAGCAGCCCCGGGACAGGGTACAATCAGCCCCAGCATTTT
>NA|15|TRBJ2-7|TRBD1|TRBV9
CASSVTGGEDYEQYF
TGCGCCAGCAGCGTAACAGGGGGCGAAGACTACGAGCAGTACTTC
>NA|16|TRBJ1-1|TRBD1|TRBV7-9
CASGTLTGTVNTEAFF
TGTGCCAGCGGAACCTTAACCGGGACAGTGAACACTGAAGCTTTCTTT
>NA|17|TRBJ2-5|TRBD1|TRBV10-1
CASSEVRGTGRQETQYF
TGCGCCAGCAGTGAAGTCCGGGGGACAGGGCGACAAGAGACCCAGTACTTC
>NA|14|TRBJ1-6|NA|TRBV28
CVTLGGGRFSPLHF
TGTGTGACGCTGGGGGGGGGACGCTTTTCACCCCTCCACTTT
>NA|14|TRBJ2-3|TRBD1|TRBV18
CASSGTATTDTQYF
TGTGCCAGCTCCGGGACAGCTACCACAGATACGCAGTATTTT
>NA|14|TRBJ1-3|NA|TRBV6-1
CASSERTAGNTIYF
TGTGCCAGCAGTGAAAGGACAGCTGGAAACACCATATATTTT
>NA|14|TRBJ1-1|NA|TRBV15
CATSPGGGGTEAFF
TGTGCCACCAGCCCCGGGGGAGGGGGGACTGAAGCTTTCTTT
>once|17|TRBJ2-4|NA|TRBV5-1
CASSLVPSQARLNIQYF
TGCGCCAGCAGCTTGGTTCCTTCCCAAGCGAGGCTAAACATTCAGTACTTC
>few|16|TRBJ1-2|TRBD1|TRBV14
CASSQDLTDRVAGYTF
TGTGCCAGCAGCCAAGATCTTACGGACAGGGTGGCTGGCTACACCTTC
>NA|15|TRBJ2-5|TRBD1|TRBV19
CASRTGQGALETQYF
TGTGCCAGTAGAACAGGACAGGGGGCTCTGGAGACCCAGTACTTC
>NA|13|TRBJ2-3|TRBD1|TRBV7-9
CASGQAITDTQYF
TGTGCCAGTGGACAGGCAATCACAGATACGCAGTATTTT
>once|16|TRBJ1-2|TRBD1|TRBV28
CASSSQGDPANYGYTF
TGTGCCAGCAGTTCCCAGGGGGACCCAGCTAACTATGGCTACACCTTC
>NA|15|TRBJ2-1|TRBD2|TRBV4-1
CASSQTRDYYNEQFF
TGCGCCAGCAGCCAGACTAGGGACTACTACAATGAGCAGTTCTTC
>NA|14|TRBJ1-2|NA|TRBV9
CASRTDGRDLGYTF
TGTGCCAGCAGGACTGACGGGAGGGATCTAGGCTACACCTTC
>NA|14|TRBJ1-5|NA|TRBV7-9
CASSLGEGAQPQHF
TGTGCCAGCAGCTTAGGGGAAGGGGCTCAGCCCCAGCATTTT
>NA|16|TRBJ2-5|TRBD1|TRBV5-4
CASSLAGQGVQETQYF
TGTGCCAGCAGCTTGGCGGGACAGGGGGTCCAAGAGACCCAGTACTTC
>few|13|TRBJ1-4|NA|TRBV5-1
CASSLWGREKLFF
TGCGCCAGCAGCCTATGGGGGCGTGAAAAACTGTTTTTT
>NA|14|TRBJ1-5|TRBD1|TRBV6-5
CASSPRGRNQPQHF
TGTGCCAGCAGCCCCAGGGGGAGGAATCAGCCCCAGCATTTT
>NA|12|TRBJ1-2|NA|TRBV13
CASSLGLDGYTF
TGTGCCAGCAGCCTAGGACTGGATGGCTACACCTTC
>NA|14|TRBJ1-1|NA|TRBV12-5
CASGPPQMNTEAFF
TGTGCTAGTGGTCCCCCCCAAATGAACACTGAAGCTTTCTTT
>NA|14|TRBJ2-5|TRBD2|TRBV2
CASSWTRTQGTQYF
TGTGCCAGCAGTTGGACTAGGACCCAAGGGACCCAGTACTTC
>few|13|TRBJ2-5|NA|TRBV28
CASSLRDRETQYF
TGTGCCAGCAGCCTCAGGGATCGGGAGACCCAGTACTTC
>few|14|TRBJ2-3|NA|TRBV9
CASSVVAGTDTQYF
TGTGCCAGCAGCGTAGTGGCGGGCACAGATACGCAGTATTTT
>NA|13|TRBJ2-3|NA|TRBV21-1
CASSKVDLDTQYF
TGTGCCAGCAGCAAGGTAGATCTAGATACGCAGTATTTT
>NA|16|TRBJ2-5|NA|TRBV13
CASSLRRGRGRETQYF
TGTGCCAGCAGCTTACGCAGGGGGCGCGGGAGAGAGACCCAGTACTTC
>once|15|TRBJ1-5|NA|TRBV7-2
CASSLIGQSNQPQHF
TGTGCCAGCAGCTTAATTGGACAGAGCAATCAGCCCCAGCATTTT
>NA|18|TRBJ1-4|NA|TRBV7-2
CASNHGRQGRSISEKLFF
TGTGCCAGCAACCACGGGAGGCAGGGTCGATCGATTAGCGAAAAACTGTTTTTT
>NA|15|TRBJ2-7|NA|TRBV7-9
CSSSFTNRGSYEQYF
TGTTCCAGCAGCTTTACAAATCGGGGCTCCTACGAGCAGTACTTC
>NA|16|TRBJ2-3|TRBD1|TRBV4-1
CASSQDDRGLADTQYF
TGCGCCAGCAGCCAAGACGACAGGGGGCTCGCAGATACGCAGTATTTT
>NA|16|TRBJ2-5|TRBD2|TRBV11-2
CASSLYSSGGAETQYF
TGTGCCAGCAGCTTATACTCTAGCGGGGGGGCCGAGACCCAGTACTTC
>NA|16|TRBJ2-1|TRBD2|TRBV28
CASTPGGASGNNEQFF
TGTGCCAGCACCCCCGGCGGGGCTAGCGGTAACAATGAGCAGTTCTTC
>NA|13|TRBJ1-1|NA|TRBV29-1
CSVGTGGSTEAFF
TGCAGCGTTGGGACGGGGGGGAGCACTGAAGCTTTCTTT
>NA|13|TRBJ2-7|NA|TRBV6-1
CASSRDSDGEQYF
TGTGCCAGCAGCCGGGACTCGGATGGGGAGCAGTACTTC
>few|13|TRBJ2-1|NA|TRBV10-3
CAISGGEVDEQFF
TGTGCCATCAGCGGAGGGGAGGTAGATGAGCAGTTCTTC